This is a list of T cell receptor beta chains from one sample in a study of blood T cell repertoires in COVID-19. Libraries were prepared by immunoSEQ multiplex PCR; TCRdb keeps only in-frame clonotypes and omits some of them. Counted here are about 430,000 clones, approximately 91% occurring once; the ten biggest clones make up 1.4% to 1.5%. Sequenced material: PBMCs or T cells enriched from blood (not recorded which). Every receptor here comes from a woman aged 18-29 years who had been exposed to COVID-19. CDR3s include the opening cysteine and the closing phenylalanine or tryptophan. The order of the fields is CDR3 length, D gene, J gene, clone size, V gene, CDR3 DNA, CDR3 protein. A D gene is named only where the DNA matches it firmly. Not every row has a clone size; where given, it reads once, few, many or a size class.

cdr3_length: 17; d_call: TRBD2; j_call: TRBJ2-2; clone_size: .; v_call: TRBV9; cdr3_nt: TGTGCCAGCAGCGTAAAGCGGGGCTACGCGAACACCGGGGAGCTGTTTTTT; cdr3_aa: CASSVKRGYANTGELFF
cdr3_length: 15; d_call: TRBD1; j_call: TRBJ1-6; clone_size: once; v_call: TRBV5-4; cdr3_nt: TGTGCCAGCAGCTCAGTGCGGGACAGCAATTCACCCCTCCACTTT; cdr3_aa: CASSSVRDSNSPLHF
cdr3_length: 14; d_call: .; j_call: TRBJ1-2; clone_size: .; v_call: TRBV24-1; cdr3_nt: TGTGCCACCAGTGCCCCGGACAGACGGTATGGCTACACCTTC; cdr3_aa: CATSAPDRRYGYTF
cdr3_length: 13; d_call: .; j_call: TRBJ2-3; clone_size: .; v_call: TRBV5-1; cdr3_nt: TGCGCCAGCAGCTTGGGGGGAGCAGATACGCAGTATTTT; cdr3_aa: CASSLGGADTQYF
cdr3_length: 15; d_call: .; j_call: TRBJ1-5; clone_size: .; v_call: TRBV6-2/TRBV6-3; cdr3_nt: TGTGCCAGCAGTTACTCCGGGAATAGCAATCAGCCCCAGCATTTT; cdr3_aa: CASSYSGNSNQPQHF
cdr3_length: 14; d_call: TRBD1; j_call: TRBJ2-7; clone_size: .; v_call: TRBV28; cdr3_nt: TGTGCCAGCAGCCCCGGGACAGGGTTATACGAGCAGTACTTC; cdr3_aa: CASSPGTGLYEQYF
cdr3_length: 14; d_call: .; j_call: TRBJ2-1; clone_size: .; v_call: TRBV7-9; cdr3_nt: TGTGCCAGCAGCAAAGGGCAGGCCTACAATGAGCAGTTCTTC; cdr3_aa: CASSKGQAYNEQFF
cdr3_length: 13; d_call: .; j_call: TRBJ2-5; clone_size: once; v_call: TRBV28; cdr3_nt: TGTGCCAGCACGCAGTCTAGCGTACCCCCCCAGTACTTC; cdr3_aa: CASTQSSVPPQYF
cdr3_length: 15; d_call: .; j_call: TRBJ1-1; clone_size: .; v_call: TRBV3-1/TRBV3-2; cdr3_nt: TGTGCCAGCAGCCCCCTGAAGGGGTTGGGCACTGAAGCTTTCTTT; cdr3_aa: CASSPLKGLGTEAFF
cdr3_length: 19; d_call: TRBD2; j_call: TRBJ2-5; clone_size: .; v_call: TRBV6-2/TRBV6-3; cdr3_nt: TGTGCCAGCAGTTCGCTCCCCATCACTAGCGGGCTTCTGCAAGAGACCCAGTACTTC; cdr3_aa: CASSSLPITSGLLQETQYF
cdr3_length: 15; d_call: .; j_call: TRBJ2-3; clone_size: .; v_call: TRBV11-2; cdr3_nt: TGTGCCAGCAGCACACTCGGGACTTTCACAGATACGCAGTATTTT; cdr3_aa: CASSTLGTFTDTQYF
cdr3_length: 12; d_call: TRBD1; j_call: TRBJ2-7; clone_size: .; v_call: TRBV7-2; cdr3_nt: TGTGCCAGCAGCTTGGGACAGGACGAGCAGTACTTC; cdr3_aa: CASSLGQDEQYF
cdr3_length: 12; d_call: .; j_call: TRBJ2-7; clone_size: few; v_call: TRBV4-1; cdr3_nt: TGCGCCAGCAGCCACCTAAGGGGCGAGCAGTACTTC; cdr3_aa: CASSHLRGEQYF
cdr3_length: 15; d_call: TRBD1; j_call: TRBJ2-7; clone_size: .; v_call: TRBV11-3; cdr3_nt: TGTGCCAGCAGCTCCGGACAGGGGGCAGCCTACGAGCAGTACTTC; cdr3_aa: CASSSGQGAAYEQYF
cdr3_length: 16; d_call: TRBD1; j_call: TRBJ1-6; clone_size: once; v_call: TRBV7-2; cdr3_nt: TGTGCCAGCAGCTTCGGGACAGGGGGCTATAATTCACCCCTCCACTTT; cdr3_aa: CASSFGTGGYNSPLHF
cdr3_length: 16; d_call: TRBD1; j_call: TRBJ1-5; clone_size: .; v_call: TRBV28; cdr3_nt: TGTGCCAGCAGTTTAGATACAGGGGGCGTTGATCAGCCCCAGCATTTT; cdr3_aa: CASSLDTGGVDQPQHF
cdr3_length: 16; d_call: TRBD2; j_call: TRBJ2-1; clone_size: once; v_call: TRBV5-4; cdr3_nt: TGTGCCAGCAGCTCGACTAGCGGGAGTTTAAGTGTGGAGCAGTTCTTC; cdr3_aa: CASSSTSGSLSVEQFF
cdr3_length: 15; d_call: .; j_call: TRBJ2-7; clone_size: .; v_call: TRBV11-1; cdr3_nt: TGTGCCAGCAGCTTAGATGGACAAATAGTCTACGAGCAGTACTTC; cdr3_aa: CASSLDGQIVYEQYF
cdr3_length: 13; d_call: TRBD2; j_call: TRBJ2-5; clone_size: .; v_call: TRBV10-2; cdr3_nt: TGCGCCAGCAGATCTAGCGGCCAAGAGACCCAGTACTTC; cdr3_aa: CASRSSGQETQYF
cdr3_length: 17; d_call: TRBD2; j_call: TRBJ2-5; clone_size: .; v_call: TRBV7-2; cdr3_nt: TGTGCCAGCAGCTTAGGAGGACTAGCGGCGTACCAAGAGACCCAGTACTTC; cdr3_aa: CASSLGGLAAYQETQYF
cdr3_length: 16; d_call: TRBD2; j_call: TRBJ2-3; clone_size: .; v_call: TRBV7-2; cdr3_nt: TGTGCCAGCAGCCCTCGCGGGACTAGCGGCACAGATACGCAGTATTTT; cdr3_aa: CASSPRGTSGTDTQYF
cdr3_length: 15; d_call: TRBD1; j_call: TRBJ1-1; clone_size: .; v_call: TRBV6-5; cdr3_nt: TGTGCCAGCAGTAAAAACAGGGGGCGGAGAACTGAAGCTTTCTTT; cdr3_aa: CASSKNRGRRTEAFF
cdr3_length: 12; d_call: .; j_call: TRBJ2-3; clone_size: .; v_call: TRBV29-1; cdr3_nt: TGCAGTGGGAGGGGGTCCCGGGATACGCAGTATTTT; cdr3_aa: CSGRGSRDTQYF
cdr3_length: 15; d_call: TRBD1; j_call: TRBJ2-3; clone_size: .; v_call: TRBV7-2; cdr3_nt: TGTGCCAGCGTAACAGGGGGCGCCTTAGCAGATACGCAGTATTTT; cdr3_aa: CASVTGGALADTQYF
cdr3_length: 15; d_call: TRBD1; j_call: TRBJ1-6; clone_size: .; v_call: TRBV6-5; cdr3_nt: TGTGCCAGCAGGCCCGACAGGGGTCAAAATTCACCCCTCCACTTT; cdr3_aa: CASRPDRGQNSPLHF
cdr3_length: 14; d_call: TRBD1; j_call: TRBJ2-7; clone_size: .; v_call: TRBV6-5; cdr3_nt: TGTGCCAGCAGTTACCCCGGGACAGCTCACGAGCAGTACTTC; cdr3_aa: CASSYPGTAHEQYF
cdr3_length: 16; d_call: .; j_call: TRBJ1-2; clone_size: .; v_call: TRBV18; cdr3_nt: TGTGCCAGCTCACTCGGGATACAGCAAAATTTCTATGGCTACACCTTC; cdr3_aa: CASSLGIQQNFYGYTF
cdr3_length: 15; d_call: .; j_call: TRBJ2-2; clone_size: .; v_call: TRBV28; cdr3_nt: TGTGCCAGCAGGACCGGGACTGCGAACACCGGGGAGCTGTTTTTT; cdr3_aa: CASRTGTANTGELFF